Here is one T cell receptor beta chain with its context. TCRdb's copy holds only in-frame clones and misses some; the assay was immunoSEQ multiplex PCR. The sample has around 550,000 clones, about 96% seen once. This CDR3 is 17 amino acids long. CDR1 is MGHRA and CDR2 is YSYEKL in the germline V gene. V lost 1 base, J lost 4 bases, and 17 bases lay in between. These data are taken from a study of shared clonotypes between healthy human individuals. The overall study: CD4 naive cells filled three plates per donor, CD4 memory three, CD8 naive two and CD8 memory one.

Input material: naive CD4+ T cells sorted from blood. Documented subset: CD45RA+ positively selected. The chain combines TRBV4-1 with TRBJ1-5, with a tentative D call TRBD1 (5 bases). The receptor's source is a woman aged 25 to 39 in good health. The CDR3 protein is CASSQGRTTGWNQPQHF. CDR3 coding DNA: TGCGCCAGCAGCCAAGGCCGGACAACGGGTTGGAATCAGCCCCAGCATTTT.